These 23 T cell receptor beta chains originate from one sample sequenced in a study of cytomegalovirus exposure and HLA in healthy donors. PCR involved 60 Vbeta and 13 Jbeta primers. Clones were read by immunoSEQ multiplex PCR, and TCRdb kept only the in-frame ones, dropping some. The sample has 130,000 to 150,000 clones; around 81% are singletons. Sample: PBMCs. The source is a male donor in good health and CMV-seronegative.

V gene TRBV7-8 combines with J gene TRBJ1-1; 7 bases match TRBD1. The CDR3 has 16 residues. The J segment lost 3 bases and the V segment lost 2 bases, leaving 9 bases of the junction unmatched. The germline V gene encodes CDR1 SGHVS and CDR2 FQNEAQ. CDR3 sequence: CASSLYGTGADTEAFF. Written as DNA, the CDR3 is TGTGCCAGCAGCTTATATGGAACAGGGGCGGACACTGAAGCTTTCTTT.

The chain joins TRBV5-1 to TRBJ2-2, with 9 bases matching TRBD2. The CDR3 contains 18 residues. With V trimmed by 0 bases and J by 2 bases, 8 bases remained unmatched. Per germline, CDR1 SGHRS and CDR2 YFSETQ. CDR3 DNA: TGCGCCAGCAGCTTGGTATCTAGCGGGGACCTAAACACCGGGGAGCTGTTTTTT. It codes for CASSLVSSGDLNTGELFF.

This chain uses TRBV18 with TRBJ2-7; D might be TRBD2 (6 bases). The germline V and J ends were trimmed by 3 bases and 7 bases, with 22 bases remaining between them. Germline-derived CDR1 and CDR2 are KGHSH and LQKENI. The CDR3 totals 16 residues. As DNA, the CDR3 is TGTGCCAGCTCACCCCTAGACCTGGGCGGGATGGGTGAGCAGTACTTC. It translates to CASSPLDLGGMGEQYF.

This clone showed up just once. The J gene is TRBJ1-1, the V gene TRBV2, with 8 bases identical to TRBD1. The germline CDR1 and CDR2 sequences are SNHLY and FYNNEI. The V and J ends lost 6 bases and 2 bases, in that order; junction bases with no gene match: 5. The CDR3 has 14 amino acids. Here the CDR3 reads CASRRQGSNTEAFF. In DNA, the CDR3 is TGTGCCAGCAGGAGACAGGGGTCCAACACTGAAGCTTTCTTT.

J is TRBJ2-7 and V is TRBV27; 16 bases match TRBD2. This CDR3 contains 19 residues. V was pared by 5 bases and J by 0 bases, with 10 bases of the junction left unmatched. Germline assignment: CDR1 MNHEY and CDR2 SMNVEV (reference sequence). CDR3 bases: TGTGCCAGCAGTATCGCCGGGACTAGCGGGGGGGTTTTCTCCTACGAGCAGTACTTC. It codes for CASSIAGTSGGVFSYEQYF.

The rearrangement uses TRBV6-5 and TRBJ1-2, with D tentatively TRBD1 (6 bases). The CDR3 has 13 amino acids. The V gene's germline CDR1 is MNHEY and CDR2 SVGAGI. The germline V and J ends were trimmed by 2 bases and 7 bases, with 11 bases remaining between them. CDR3 sequence: CASSYGAGAGYTF. The CDR3 DNA is TGTGCCAGCAGTTACGGGGCAGGGGCTGGCTACACCTTC.

V gene TRBV9 combines with J gene TRBJ1-1, with D perhaps TRBD1 (5 bases). The CDR3 spans 14 residues. Germline lookup yields CDR1 SGDLS and CDR2 YYNGEE. Deletions cut 0 bases from V and 4 bases from J, with 10 bases between. The CDR3, as DNA: TGTGCCAGCAGCGTAGAGGGCAGGGTCACTGAAGCTTTCTTT. Its protein is CASSVEGRVTEAFF.

The chain couples TRBV7-9 to TRBJ2-3, with 9 bases that match TRBD2. J was trimmed by 4 bases and V by 4 bases; bases with no gene match: 18. The V gene's germline CDR1 is SEHNR and CDR2 FQNEAQ (reference sequence). The CDR3 is 19 amino acids. CDR3 protein: CASSSRRAIDSGRPDTQYF. CDR3 DNA: TGTGCCAGCAGCTCTCGAAGGGCAATCGATAGCGGGAGACCAGATACGCAGTATTTT.

The chain is built from TRBV6-6 and TRBJ1-1, with D possibly being TRBD1 (5 bases). Trimming stripped 4 bases from V and 6 bases from J, with 18 bases between. Germline CDR1 reads MNHNY; CDR2 reads SVGAGI (reference sequence). This CDR3 contains 15 residues. CDR3 loop: CASSSFRGGVSEAFF. The CDR3 nucleotides are TGTGCCAGCAGTTCCTTCCGCGGGGGTGTATCTGAAGCTTTCTTT.

The rearrangement joins TRBV7-8 to TRBJ1-1, with D possibly matching TRBD1 (5 bases). V was trimmed by 6 bases and J by 1 base, leaving 12 bases between them. Germline CDR1 SGHVS, CDR2 FQNEAQ. This CDR3 contains 14 residues. CDR3 nucleotide sequence: TGTGCCAGCAGTCTAGGGGCAGCGAACACTGAAGCTTTCTTT. It translates to CASSLGAANTEAFF.

The CDR3 spells CASSGDRVSEAFF. The CDR3 DNA sequence: TGTGCCAGCAGTGGAGACAGGGTCTCTGAAGCTTTCTTT. This chain links TRBV25-1 with TRBJ1-1, with 7 positions matching TRBD1. V lost 4 bases and J lost 6; bases outside the gene matches: 5. Germline loops: CDR1 MGHDK, CDR2 SYGVNS. This CDR3 is built from 13 residues. The full variable domain, completed using reference TRBV25-1 and TRBJ1-1, is EADIYQTPRYLVIGTGKKITLECSQTMGHDKMYWYQQDPGMELHLIHYSYGVNSTEKGDLSSESTVSRIRTEHFPLTLESARPSHTSQYLCASSGDRVSEAFFGQGTRLTVV.

The V and J genes are TRBV7-9 and TRBJ1-5; D remains ambiguous. This CDR3 contains 15 residues. Trimming left V 5 bases short and J 0 bases short, with 11 bases between. CDR1 is SEHNR, CDR2 FQNEAQ, per germline (reference sequence). As DNA, the CDR3 is TGTGCCAGCAGCCGTGCGGGTAGTAGCAATCAGCCCCAGCATTTT. Its protein is CASSRAGSSNQPQHF.

This clone was counted a single time. Germline and junction disagree at one end, which may indicate a read error. The genes are TRBV6-1 and TRBJ2-7; maybe TRBD1 (6 bases). Germline V gives CDR1 MNHNS, CDR2 SASEGT. The CDR3 has 15 amino acids. The CDR3 nucleotides are TGTCCCAGCAGTGAAGCCGAAGGGGGATCCTACGAGCAGTACTTC. Translating it yields CPSSEAEGGSYEQYF.

The chain recombines TRBV9 with TRBJ1-4, with D perhaps matching TRBD1 (5 bases). From germline, CDR1 is SGDLS and CDR2 YYNGEE. CDR3 size: 15 residues. Trimming stripped 4 bases from V and 8 bases from J, with 18 bases between. In nucleotides, the CDR3 is TGTGCCAGCAGCCCCAGTACCGGGGGATGGGAAAAACTGTTTTTT. Translating it yields CASSPSTGGWEKLFF.

The chain joins TRBV29-1 to TRBJ2-7; TRBD2 matches at 8 bases. CDR3 length: 14 amino acids. Germline V gene sequence: CDR1 SQVTM, CDR2 ANQGSEA. Trimming cost V 7 bases and J 5 bases; bases outside gene matches: 13. The CDR3 DNA reads as TGCAGCGCCGGCCGGCGACTAGCGATCGACGAGCAGTACTTC. This encodes CSAGRRLAIDEQYF.

This clone was counted a single time. This chain uses TRBV15 with TRBJ1-4, with D possibly TRBD1 on 6 matching bases. Germline CDR1 is LNHNV and CDR2 is YYDKDF (reference sequence). The CDR3 is 14 amino acids. The V gene lost 8 bases and the J gene lost 8 bases, with 18 bases spanning the gap. CDR3 protein: CATRKQGLGEKLFF. The DNA for the CDR3 is TGTGCCACCCGAAAACAGGGTCTCGGGGAAAAACTGTTTTTT.

The chain recombines TRBV9 with TRBJ2-3; 11 bases line up with TRBD2. Germline V gene sequence: CDR1 SGDLS, CDR2 YYNGEE. The CDR3 totals 16 residues. The V and J ends lost 1 base and 0 bases, in that order; junction bases with no gene match: 1. Here the CDR3 DNA reads TGTGCCAGCAGCGTACTAGCGGGGGGTAGCACAGATACGCAGTATTTT. It translates to CASSVLAGGSTDTQYF.

V and J are TRBV7-9 and TRBJ2-6; 7 bases are a match to TRBD1. The length of the CDR3 is 18 residues. V trimming: 5 bases; J trimming: 0 bases; junction bases outside the gene matches: 10. CDR1 and CDR2 from the germline V gene are SEHNR and FQNEAQ (reference sequence). CDR3 sequence (DNA): TGTGCCAGCAGCCCCCCTGGGGACAGAGACTCTGGGGCCAACGTCCTGACTTTC. This sequence encodes CASSPPGDRDSGANVLTF.

The gene calls are TRBV6-6 and TRBJ2-3; 9 bases are shared with TRBD1. V shed 3 bases, J shed 3 bases, and the junction held 4 bases outside the gene matches. The CDR3 covers 15 residues. Per germline, CDR1 MNHNY and CDR2 SVGAGI (reference sequence). The CDR3 sequence is CASSYVGTGTDTQYF. The CDR3 region has the DNA TGTGCCAGCAGTTATGTTGGGACAGGGACAGATACGCAGTATTTT.

The chain combines TRBV6-5 with TRBJ2-3; TRBD2 agrees at 10 bases. The ends lost 2 bases at V and 5 bases at J; junction bases unmatched: 4. CDR3 size: 15 residues. The germline V gene has CDR1 MNHEY and CDR2 SVGAGI. CDR3 nucleotide sequence: TGTGCCAGCAGTTACGTCCTAGCGGGAGTAGATACGCAGTATTTT. As protein: CASSYVLAGVDTQYF.

The chain has TRBV5-1 and TRBJ1-4; no definite D call. V gave up 4 bases and J gave up 8 bases, with 18 bases separating them. Germline CDR1 reads SGHRS; CDR2 reads YFSETQ. The CDR3 covers 15 residues. The CDR3 loop reads CASSLNGRGGEKLFF. The CDR3 region has the DNA TGCGCCAGCAGCCTTAACGGCCGAGGTGGGGAAAAACTGTTTTTT.

The V call is TRBV20-1, the J call TRBJ2-5, with TRBD2 identical over 7 bases. Per the germline V gene, CDR1 is DFQATT and CDR2 is SNEGSKA (reference sequence). This CDR3 is 11 amino acids long. J was trimmed by 7 bases and V by 1 base; bases with no gene match: 0. The CDR3 DNA reads TGCAGTGCTAGAGTAGCGGGGACCCAGTACTTC. It is translated as CSARVAGTQYF.

The chain combines TRBV30 with TRBJ2-1, with D possibly matching TRBD1 (5 bases). Germline V gene sequence: CDR1 GTSNPN, CDR2 SVGIG (reference sequence). V dropped 0 bases and J dropped 5 bases, with 8 bases sitting between them. This CDR3 is 13 amino acids long. This CDR3 reads CAWSVGRDNEQFF. The CDR3 DNA follows: TGTGCCTGGAGTGTGGGCAGGGACAATGAGCAGTTCTTC.